The clone carrying this T cell receptor (beta chain) was observed many times. Germline V CDR1 and CDR2: SGHRS, YFSETQ. This CDR3 has 14 amino acids. V was shortened by 2 bases and J by 1 base, with 9 bases between the two germline ends. Using its own MiXCR run on the RT-PCR reads, TCRdb lists one record per CDR3 protein. The table includes about 570,000 distinct CDR3 sequences, 11% detected once. This sample was included in a study of response to subunit inactivated influenza vaccine. These same records also appear under a second study, on T cells expressing NK-cell markers. In that study: A 5'RACE template switching approach incorporating UMIs was used to make TCR beta cDNA. Seven donors tested HCMV-seropositive and one tested seronegative among the eight sequenced.

The V call is TRBV5-1, the J call TRBJ1-1; D uncertain. The TCR comes from a man in his forties or fifties who received an inactivated influenza vaccine. Sequenced here: PBMCs from blood, sampled on the day of vaccination. This CDR3 is CASSFLAGNTEAFF. The CDR3 nucleotides are TGCGCCAGCAGCTTCCTAGCGGGGAACACTGAAGCTTTCTTT.